The rows below give T cell receptor beta chains drawn from one sample of a study of OX40 agonist ivuxolimab in advanced cancers. TCRdb keeps only in-frame clones here, not all; method: immunoSEQ multiplex PCR. The repertoire holds tens of thousands of clones, 90% to 95% seen once, with around 4% in the top ten. The sequences come from CD4+ or CD8+ T cells sorted from blood, collected in a trial of the OX40 agonist ivuxolimab. These receptors all come from an adult with an advanced solid tumor such as melanoma, head and neck, liver or kidney cancer. Each CDR3 is given with its conserved first and last residue. D genes are given only for firm matches. Some rows mark clone size as missing; the rest say once, few, many or name a class of expanded clone.

CDR3 length	V gene	J gene	D gene	clone size	CDR3 protein	CDR3 DNA
13	TRBV6-1	TRBJ2-7	TRBD1	-	CASRLTGGHEQYF	TGTGCCAGCAGGTTGACAGGGGGCCACGAGCAGTACTTC
13	TRBV28	TRBJ2-1	-	once	CASSWTADNEQFF	TGTGCCAGCTCCTGGACAGCAGACAATGAGCAGTTCTTC
13	TRBV5-8	TRBJ1-2	-	-	CASSSITMTAGTF	TGTGCCAGCAGCTCGATAACGATGACAGCGGGAACCTTC
16	TRBV7-9	TRBJ2-5	-	-	CASSLFLGRPRETQYF	TGTGCCAGCAGCTTATTTCTAGGACGACCAAGAGAGACCCAGTACTTC
15	TRBV6-5	TRBJ2-7	TRBD1	-	CASIARDRGFYEQYF	TGTGCCAGCATCGCCCGGGACAGGGGATTCTACGAGCAGTACTTC
16	TRBV7-9	TRBJ2-3	TRBD2	-	CASSLGTSGSTDTQYF	TGTGCCAGCAGCTTAGGGACTAGCGGGAGCACAGATACGCAGTATTTT
13	TRBV13	TRBJ1-4	-	-	CASSPGLNEKLFF	TGTGCCAGCAGCCCCGGCCTGAATGAAAAACTGTTTTTT
15	TRBV11-1	TRBJ2-7	TRBD1	-	CASSPSGTGTTEQYF	TGTGCCAGCAGCCCAAGCGGGACAGGGACTACCGAGCAGTACTTC
16	TRBV4-1	TRBJ1-5	TRBD1	-	CASSQRQGAVGQPQHF	TGCGCCAGCAGCCAACGACAGGGGGCCGTAGGGCAGCCCCAGCATTTT
14	TRBV27	TRBJ2-1	TRBD1	-	CASSVGQGAIEQFF	TGTGCCAGCAGTGTCGGACAGGGGGCGATTGAGCAGTTCTTC
18	TRBV11-1	TRBJ2-1	TRBD2	once	CASSSGTSGSFAYNEQFF	TGTGCCAGCAGCTCCGGGACTAGCGGGAGTTTCGCCTACAATGAGCAGTTCTTC
15	TRBV6-5	TRBJ2-3	TRBD1	-	CASSPGQGSTDTQYF	TGTGCCAGCAGCCCGGGACAGGGGAGCACAGATACGCAGTATTTT
14	TRBV4-1	TRBJ1-1	-	-	CASSQEVTPTEAFF	TGCGCCAGCAGCCAAGAGGTGACACCTACTGAAGCTTTCTTT
19	TRBV7-2	TRBJ2-3	TRBD2	-	CASTSRGASGRTSTDTQYF	TGTGCCAGCACCTCCAGGGGGGCTAGCGGGAGGACTAGCACAGATACGCAGTATTTT
15	TRBV5-3	TRBJ1-4	-	-	CARSLAVATNEKLFF	TGTGCCAGAAGCTTGGCGGTTGCAACTAATGAAAAACTGTTTTTT
11	TRBV6-5	TRBJ1-1	-	-	CASRTGAEAFF	TGTGCCAGCAGGACCGGAGCTGAAGCTTTCTTT
15	TRBV4-1	TRBJ2-3	-	-	CASSQEMESTDTQYF	TGCGCCAGCAGCCAAGAGATGGAAAGCACAGATACGCAGTATTTT
16	TRBV9	TRBJ2-3	-	-	CASSDHHDGSTDTQYF	TGTGCCAGCAGCGACCACCATGACGGTAGCACAGATACGCAGTATTTT
14	TRBV15	TRBJ2-1	TRBD2	few	CATSRLRDYNEQFF	TGTGCCACCAGCAGACTCCGGGACTATAATGAGCAGTTCTTC
13	TRBV6-5	TRBJ2-2	-	-	CASSYPNTGELFF	TGTGCCAGCAGTTACCCCAACACCGGGGAGCTGTTTTTT
13	TRBV29-1	TRBJ2-1	-	-	CSVGREGWYEQFF	TGCAGCGTTGGCCGAGAGGGCTGGTATGAGCAGTTCTTC
14	TRBV27	TRBJ1-5	-	-	CASSPGMSNQPQHF	TGTGCCAGCAGTCCCGGGATGAGCAATCAGCCCCAGCATTTT
15	TRBV7-2	TRBJ2-7	-	-	CASSSRDEGYYEQYF	TGTGCCAGCAGCTCCCGGGACGAAGGGTACTACGAGCAGTACTTC
15	TRBV15	TRBJ2-3	-	-	CATSRDRDTGDTQYF	TGTGCCACCAGCAGAGATCGGGACACAGGAGATACGCAGTATTTT
11	TRBV29-1	TRBJ1-2	-	-	CSVDANYGYTF	TGCAGCGTTGACGCTAACTATGGCTACACCTTC
16	TRBV11-1	TRBJ2-1	-	-	CASRSTIASSYNEQFF	TGTGCCAGCAGGTCCACTATCGCCAGCTCCTACAATGAGCAGTTCTTC
13	TRBV29-1	TRBJ2-2	-	-	CSVPGWGTGELFF	TGCAGCGTTCCCGGATGGGGCACCGGGGAGCTGTTTTTT
16	TRBV27	TRBJ2-3	-	-	CASRVGVTGGTDTQYF	TGTGCCAGTCGGGTCGGCGTGACTGGGGGCACAGATACGCAGTATTTT
12	TRBV7-9	TRBJ2-5	-	-	CASATGLETQYF	TGTGCCAGCGCCACAGGGCTAGAGACCCAGTACTTC
14	TRBV11-2	TRBJ1-2	-	-	CASSTTTENYGYTF	TGTGCCAGCAGCACGACGACAGAGAACTATGGCTACACCTTC